Below, one T cell receptor beta chain is given with its context. No antigen is known for it. It was with 60 Vbeta and 13 Jbeta primers that the PCR ran. Profiling relied on immunoSEQ multiplex PCR, and the TCRdb table lists in-frame clones only, not all of them. The sample table sets out fewer than 250,000 clones. The record originates from a study of cytomegalovirus exposure and HLA in healthy donors. The ends were cut back, 4 bases at V and 2 bases at J, with 11 bases in the middle. The CDR3 loop spans 14 amino acids. Germline lookup yields CDR1 SNHLY and CDR2 FYNNEI. Study conclusions and caveats: It was 150 to 200 TCR beta chains that were listed as cytomegalovirus-associated. Common viral pathogens seemed, in a later analysis, to connect with several of the most significant clusters. In a later analysis, HLA-associated beta chains showed higher expansion and lower generation probabilities than comparable chains. Some V segments could not be told apart, so they were left out, TRBV6-2 and TRBV6-3 among them.

The sequenced sample consisted of PBMCs. The sequence was obtained from a woman aged 25 to 39 in good health and CMV-seropositive. The rearrangement uses TRBV2 and TRBJ2-5; a possible D gene is TRBD2 (6 bases). CDR3 coding DNA: TGTGCCAGCAGTGGTTTTAGCGGACAAGAGACCCAGTACTTC. Translating it yields CASSGFSGQETQYF. Supplemented by reference TRBV2 and TRBJ2-5, the full variable domain reads EPEVTQTPSHQVTQMGQEVILRCVPISNHLYFYWYRQILGQKVEFLVSFYNNEISEKSEIFDDQFSVERPDGSNFTLKIRSTKLEDSAMYFCASSGFSGQETQYFGPGTRLLVL.